This T cell receptor beta chain was obtained from a study of cytomegalovirus exposure and HLA in healthy donors. About the study: Sequencing of about 200 million T cells in an earlier analysis found more than 100 million unique TCR beta sequences. Notes on the study in general: Later, TCR association rates were found to vary by HLA locus, highest for DRB1 and lowest for HLA-C. Per published accounts, TCR beta sequences correctly predicted the HLA-A and HLA-B alleles of most subjects.

Germline V CDR1 and CDR2: SQVTM, ANQGSEA. Germline trimming cut 4 bases from V and 4 bases from J; bases unmatched to any gene: 4. CDR3 length equals 14 residues. It was with 60 Vbeta and 13 Jbeta primers that the PCR ran. Libraries were prepared by immunoSEQ multiplex PCR; TCRdb keeps only in-frame clonotypes and omits some of them. The sample lists roughly 120,000 clones, approximately 74% occurring once. The donors comprised healthy bone marrow donors. Turning to this clone: What it binds is not known.

The sequence derives from a woman between 50 and 59 years old in good health and CMV-seropositive. V usage is TRBV29-1 and J usage is TRBJ2-3; 11 bases map to TRBD2. Material: PBMCs. CDR3 in amino acids: CSVALAGGADTQYF. DNA of the CDR3: TGCAGCGTTGCTTTAGCGGGGGGGGCAGATACGCAGTATTTT.